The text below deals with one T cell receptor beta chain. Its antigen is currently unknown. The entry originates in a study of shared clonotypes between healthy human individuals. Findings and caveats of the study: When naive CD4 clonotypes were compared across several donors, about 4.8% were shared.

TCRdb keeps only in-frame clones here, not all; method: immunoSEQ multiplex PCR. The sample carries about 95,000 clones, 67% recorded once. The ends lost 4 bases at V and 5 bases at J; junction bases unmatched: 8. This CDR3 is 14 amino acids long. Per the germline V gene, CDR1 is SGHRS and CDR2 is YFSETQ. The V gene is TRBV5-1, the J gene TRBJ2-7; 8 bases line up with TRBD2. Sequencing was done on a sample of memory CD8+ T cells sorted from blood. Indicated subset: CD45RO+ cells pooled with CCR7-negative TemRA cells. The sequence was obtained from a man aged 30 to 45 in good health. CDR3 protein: CASSPGGPVDEQYF. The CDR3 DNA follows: TGCGCCAGCAGCCCGGGAGGGCCAGTTGACGAGCAGTACTTC.